This T cell receptor (beta chain) appears in the sequencing data of a study of T cells in Graves' hyperthyroidism and ophthalmopathy. Study-level background: The initial diagnosis was the point when peripheral blood was collected, ahead of any treatment.

Not enrolled were patients with uncontrolled infection, other autoimmune disease, pregnancy or lactation. Study-wide findings and caveats: Progression to ophthalmopathy was predicted a median of 6.5 months early.

This clonotype was picked up a small number of times. Its antigen remains unidentified. Germline CDR1 is SGHRS and CDR2 is YFSETQ. The ends were cut back, 8 bases at V and 7 bases at J, with 13 bases in the middle. This CDR3 is built from 13 residues. RNA transcripts were the template for amplifying TCR beta CDR3 regions. TCR CDR3 regions were first amplified by RT-PCR with HTBI primers. TCRdb ran MiXCR on the multiplex PCR reads and lists one entry per CDR3 protein. This sample has about 530,000 distinct CDR3 sequences, with about a sixth found just once. The gene calls are TRBV5-1 and TRBJ1-6; D uncertain. The sequence came from a woman between 18 and 29 years old with Graves' ophthalmopathy. The source material was blood. In nucleotides, the CDR3 is TGCGCCAGTATGGACGGAATAAATTCACCCCTCCACTTT. This translates into CASMDGINSPLHF.